These T cell receptor beta chains were read from a single sample in a study of blood T cell repertoires in COVID-19. Produced via immunoSEQ multiplex PCR; TCRdb's table is partial and in-frame only. The sample holds roughly 150,000 clones, roughly nine tenths seen once. Input material: peripheral blood. The receptors shown here come from a man aged 55 to 70 with active or convalescent COVID-19. CDR3s include the opening cysteine and the closing phenylalanine or tryptophan. Fields, in order: J gene, V gene, CDR3 protein.

J gene: TRBJ1-2; V gene: TRBV14; CDR3 protein: CASSQVQGGYGYTF
J gene: TRBJ1-6; V gene: TRBV9; CDR3 protein: CASSEARGTNNSPLHF
J gene: TRBJ1-4; V gene: TRBV5-5; CDR3 protein: CASSYYREKLFF
J gene: TRBJ2-5; V gene: TRBV6-6; CDR3 protein: CASSTGQARGETQYF
J gene: TRBJ2-5; V gene: TRBV25-1; CDR3 protein: CASSEPRSGIGETQYF
J gene: TRBJ1-5; V gene: TRBV5-4; CDR3 protein: CASSLQGANQPQHF
J gene: TRBJ1-1; V gene: TRBV4-1; CDR3 protein: CASSQVSGGMNTEAFF
J gene: TRBJ1-2; V gene: TRBV14; CDR3 protein: CASSHGGNVGYTF
J gene: TRBJ1-6; V gene: TRBV10-3; CDR3 protein: CAISETLSSYNSPLHF
J gene: TRBJ2-5; V gene: TRBV7-2; CDR3 protein: CASSLVGTSGETQYF
J gene: TRBJ2-5; V gene: TRBV7-9; CDR3 protein: CASSPLAGGPIETQYF
J gene: TRBJ2-7; V gene: TRBV15; CDR3 protein: CATSRGTSGAYEQYF
J gene: TRBJ2-1; V gene: TRBV10-3; CDR3 protein: CAISEQTSVTQFF
J gene: TRBJ1-5; V gene: TRBV6-1; CDR3 protein: CASSEVSGTGSNQPQHF
J gene: TRBJ2-7; V gene: TRBV7-9; CDR3 protein: CASSPRTGGKDEQYF
J gene: TRBJ2-7; V gene: TRBV18; CDR3 protein: CASSPGQNSYEQYF
J gene: TRBJ2-2; V gene: TRBV3-1/TRBV3-2; CDR3 protein: CASSPYPKNTGELFF
J gene: TRBJ2-2; V gene: TRBV19; CDR3 protein: CASASGSEVGTGELFF
J gene: TRBJ1-1; V gene: TRBV11-2; CDR3 protein: CASSSQGAYTEAFF
J gene: TRBJ2-5; V gene: TRBV18; CDR3 protein: CASSPPGLPGGTQYF
J gene: TRBJ2-5; V gene: TRBV11-2; CDR3 protein: CASSLDSQGALWETQYF
J gene: TRBJ1-3; V gene: TRBV11-2; CDR3 protein: CASSLFSPVAGNTIYF
J gene: TRBJ1-6; V gene: TRBV7-9; CDR3 protein: CASSFTGISPLHF
J gene: TRBJ1-1; V gene: TRBV7-9; CDR3 protein: CASSLGGQVEAFF